This T cell receptor beta chain stems from a study of CD4+ T cells in melanoma. Study conclusions and caveats: CD8+ T cell, macrophage and B cell function reportedly correlated with neoantigen-specific CD4+ T cells. Reportedly, melanoma neoantigen-specific CD4+ T cells showed varied differentiation states.

With regard to this clone: Its matching antigen is unknown.

V lost 8 bases to trimming and J lost 8 bases; unmatched junction nucleotides: 9. CDR1 is MNHNY, CDR2 SVGAGI, per germline (reference sequence). The CDR3 runs 13 residues. Method: immunoSEQ multiplex PCR; TCRdb's copy keeps in-frame clones and lacks some. The sample has 9,500 to 13,000 clones; nearly 80% are singletons. The V call is TRBV6-6, the J call TRBJ2-4; TRBD2 matches 7 bases. The receptor comes from a human donor with melanoma. The specimen sequenced was cells from a culture (not recorded whether cultured in vitro). For the CDR3, the DNA is TGTGCCAGCCGGGGGGAAGCGAGGGACATTCAGTACTTC. It encodes CASRGEARDIQYF.